In its sample, the clone carrying this T cell receptor beta chain was seen many times. Its antigen remains unknown. The sample originates from a study of CD8+ T cells in alopecia areata. Study observations and caveats: In blood and scalp, many expanded lesional clones persisted during tofacitinib.

RNA was extracted and reverse transcribed into cDNA as the sequencing template. Method: immunoSEQ multiplex PCR; TCRdb's copy keeps in-frame clones and lacks some. The sample yields about 180,000 clones, about 54% seen once. Germline V gene data show CDR1 as SEHNR and CDR2 as FQNEAQ (reference sequence). The CDR3 loop spans 15 amino acids. V lost 5 bases, J lost 3 bases, and 13 bases lay in between. As to treatment: oral pan-JAK inhibitor, 5-10 mg twice daily. The sample consisted of CD4+ T cells sorted from blood, taken around week 55, from a patient treated with tofacitinib. The chain has TRBV7-9 and TRBJ1-4, with D uncertain. The receptor comes from a human donor with alopecia areata. The DNA for the CDR3 is TGTGCCAGCAGCCTACACGGGAGTGCTAATGAAAAACTGTTTTTT. Translated: CASSLHGSANEKLFF. Filled out from reference TRBV7-9 and TRBJ1-4, the complete variable domain reads DTGVSQNPRHKITKRGQNVTFRCDPISEHNRLYWYRQTLGQGPEFLTYFQNEAQLEKSRLLSDRFSAERPKGSFSTLEIQRTEQGDSAMYLCASSLHGSANEKLFFGSGTQLSVL.